This entry lists 29 T cell receptor beta chains sequenced from one sample in a study of blood T cells in healthy people across ages. A sample-barcoded 5' primer and a J-beta primer mix were used in a second PCR of about 7 to 12 cycles. One entry per CDR3 protein, called by TCRdb with MiXCR from the 5' RACE reads. The sample has roughly 560,000 distinct CDR3 sequences, 24% seen once. The data also belong to a second study, concerning T cells of mothers and their children.

Sequenced sample: blood. The receptors originated from a boy between 10 and 17 years old in good health.

This clonotype was recorded a few times. J is TRBJ2-1 and V is TRBV27, with D perhaps TRBD1 (5 bases). The J call may be faulty, since TRBJ2-7 better matches the DNA end. This CDR3 region has 15 residues. Germline lookup yields CDR1 MNHEY and CDR2 SMNVEV (reference sequence). CDR3 amino acids: CASSFQGAGTTEQYF. DNA for the CDR3: TGTGCCAGCAGTTTTCAAGGGGCAGGAACGACCGAGCAGTACTTC.

This clonotype was recorded a few times. The gene calls are TRBV12-3 or TRBV12-4 and TRBJ1-6; 7 bases map to TRBD1. The V segment lost 5 bases and the J segment 5 bases; nucleotides outside the gene matches: 9. The CDR3 spans 16 residues. CDR3 sequence: CASSRDSPWNNSPLHF. Written as DNA, the CDR3 is TGTGCCAGCAGTCGGGACAGTCCGTGGAATAATTCACCCCTCCACTTT.

Comments on this clonotype: The missing conserved phenylalanine or tryptophan at the end of this CDR3 makes a read error likely. The rearrangement links TRBV27 to TRBJ2-3; 7 bases are a match to TRBD1. After removal of 5 bases from V and 4 bases from J, the junction contained 9 bases not matched to a gene. Per the germline V gene, CDR1 is MNHEY and CDR2 is SMNVEV (reference sequence). CDR3 length: 15 amino acids. The CDR3 nucleotides are TGTGCCAGCAGTGTATACAGGGGTTTCGCAGATACGCAGTATCTT. It encodes CASSVYRGFADTQYL.

As to this clonotype: The junction and the germline gene differ at one end; a read error may be behind it. The CDR3 is CASSYLLGTRSGANILTF. The CDR3 coding sequence is TGTGCCAGCAGTTACTTGCTTGGGACTAGATCTGGGGCCAACATCCTGACTTTC. The chain uses TRBV6-2 or TRBV6-3 and TRBJ2-6; 8 nucleotides agree with TRBD2. This CDR3 region has 18 residues. The germline gives CDR1 MNHEY, CDR2 SVGEGT.

Ten or more counts support this clonotype. The chain carries TRBV2 and TRBJ2-5; TRBD1 matches 7 bases. From germline, CDR1 is SNHLY and CDR2 FYNNEI. V shed 5 bases and J 1 base; nucleotides not matched to a gene: 13. The length of the CDR3 is 17 residues. The CDR3 coding sequence is TGTGCCAGCAGTAAATATGGGGGACAGACCGTCCAAGAGACCCAGTACTTC. Translation gives CASSKYGGQTVQETQYF.

Here the CDR3 reads CASGLHSYEQYF. In DNA, the CDR3 is TGTGCCAGCGGGTTACATTCCTACGAGCAGTACTTC. The genes are TRBV28 and TRBJ2-7; no firm D call. With 8 bases removed from V and 1 base from J, the gap between germline ends came to 9 bases. The CDR3 runs 12 residues. Germline CDR1 MDHEN, CDR2 SYDVKM.

This clonotype was seen a handful of times. The V and J genes are TRBV7-8 and TRBJ2-7; the match to TRBD1 covers 7 bases. With 5 bases clipped from V and 1 base from J, the junction kept 5 bases outside the gene matches. CDR3 length equals 14 residues. Germline CDR1 reads SGHVS; CDR2 reads FQNEAQ. CDR3 amino acids: CASSPGDRSYEQYF. The CDR3 DNA is TGTGCCAGCAGCCCCGGGGACAGATCCTACGAGCAGTACTTC.

This clonotype was seen more than once but under ten times. Relative to the germline gene, one junction end is altered; a read error may explain this. The chain has TRBV7-7 and TRBJ2-5, with TRBD1 matching 9 bases. The germline gives CDR1 SSHAT, CDR2 FNYEAQ (reference sequence). The CDR3 sequence is 14 residues long. The CDR3 DNA reads as TGTGCTAGCAGCCGGGGACAGGGACAAGAGACCCAGTACTTC. As protein: CASSRGQGQETQYF.

This clonotype occurred many times. The CDR3 DNA follows: TGTGCCAACAGAGGCGCACTGAGCACTGAAGCTTTCTTT. It codes for CANRGALSTEAFF. This chain connects TRBV6-1 to TRBJ1-1; D is unresolved. The ends were cut back, 10 bases at V and 4 bases at J, with 16 bases in the middle. The germline gives CDR1 MNHNS, CDR2 SASEGT. The CDR3 loop spans 13 amino acids.

J is TRBJ2-5 and V is TRBV7-9, with TRBD1 matching over 9 bases. This CDR3 has 15 amino acids. Germline CDR1 and CDR2: SEHNR and FQNEAQ (reference sequence). V gave up 5 bases and J gave up 11 bases; unmatched junction bases: 15. The CDR3 is CASSLPGQGLTEQYF. The CDR3 bases are TGTGCCAGCAGCCTACCGGGACAGGGTCTAACGGAGCAGTACTTC.

This clonotype showed up just a few times. The J gene is TRBJ2-3, the V gene TRBV24-1; D call uncertain. The CDR3 runs to 15 residues. V lost 0 bases, J lost 2 bases, and 8 bases lay in between. CDR1 and CDR2 from the germline V gene are KGHDR and SFDVKD. DNA of the CDR3: TGTGCCACCAGTGATTTGGACGGCAACACAGATACGCAGTATTTT. It specifies CATSDLDGNTDTQYF.

This clonotype showed up just a few times. The CDR3 reads CSARPGTGASGANVLTF. The CDR3 region has the DNA TGCAGTGCGAGACCCGGGACAGGGGCCTCTGGGGCCAACGTCCTGACTTTC. The chain couples TRBV20-1 to TRBJ2-6; 10 bases fit TRBD1. Germline assignment: CDR1 DFQATT and CDR2 SNEGSKA (reference sequence). The CDR3 covers 17 residues. Trimming removed 6 bases from V and 0 bases from J; junction bases left unmatched: 8.

The chain carries TRBV3-1 and TRBJ1-3, with D perhaps matching TRBD1 (6 bases). The CDR3 is 15 residues long. Per germline, CDR1 LGHDT and CDR2 YNNKEL (reference sequence). V lost 4 bases to trimming and J lost 0 bases, with 10 bases between them. The CDR3 spells CASSRTAHSGNTIYF. The CDR3 region has the DNA TGTGCCAGCAGCCGGACAGCCCACTCTGGAAACACCATATATTTT.

This clonotype came up many times. The chain recombines TRBV12-3 or TRBV12-4 with TRBJ2-1, with D possibly TRBD2 on 7 matching bases. Trimming left V 7 bases short and J 2 bases short, with 15 bases between. CDR3 length: 15 residues. The DNA for the CDR3 is TGTGCCAGCACCCGGGGGGCGGAAGCCTACAATGAGCAGTTCTTC. It specifies CASTRGAEAYNEQFF.

The J gene is TRBJ1-4, the V gene TRBV3-1; D unresolved. Trimming took off 4 bases at V and 8 bases at J, with 17 bases between the two ends. The V gene's germline CDR1 is LGHDT and CDR2 YNNKEL (reference sequence). The CDR3 consists of 15 residues. CDR3 in DNA: TGTGCCAGCAGCCCACGTGACGTTTGGATGGAAAAACTGTTTTTT. Translation: CASSPRDVWMEKLFF.

This clonotype was picked up a small number of times. The chain has TRBV7-6 and TRBJ2-1; D is uncertain. Germline V gene data show CDR1 as SGHVS and CDR2 as FNYEAQ. There are 17 residues in the CDR3. V lost 1 base to trimming and J lost 0 bases, with 13 bases between them. CDR3 in amino acids: CASSLGQIVSSYNEQFF. CDR3 sequence (DNA): TGTGCCAGCAGCTTAGGGCAGATAGTTAGCTCCTACAATGAGCAGTTCTTC. Looking up the rest from reference TRBV7-6 and TRBJ2-1 gives the full variable domain: GAGVSQSPRYKVTKRGQDVALRCDPISGHVSLYWYRQALGQGPEFLTYFNYEAQQDKSGLPNDRFSAERPEGSISTLTIQRTEQRDSAMYRCASSLGQIVSSYNEQFFGPGTRLTVL.

The chain employs TRBV11-2 and TRBJ1-4; D is unclear. Trimming stripped 0 bases from V and 8 bases from J, with 7 bases between. The germline CDR1 and CDR2 sequences are SGHAT and FQNNGV. The CDR3 has 13 residues. CDR3 sequence: CASSLDRLEKLFF. CDR3 nucleotide sequence: TGTGCCAGCAGCTTAGATCGACTCGAAAAACTGTTTTTT.

This clonotype has ten or more counts. This chain uses TRBV28 with TRBJ2-1; TRBD2 matches 15 bases. CDR1 MDHEN and CDR2 SYDVKM come from the germline V gene. Trimming removed 1 base from V and 1 base from J; junction bases left unmatched: 17. This CDR3 has 23 amino acids. The DNA for the CDR3 is TGTGCCAGCAGTTTATACAACCTAGGACTAGCGGGAGGGCCCCGTTCTTCCTACAATGAGCAGTTCTTC. It encodes CASSLYNLGLAGGPRSSYNEQFF.

This clonotype was seen repeatedly, ten times or more. The genes are TRBV6-5 and TRBJ2-4; D is tentatively TRBD1 or TRBD2 (5 bases each). CDR1 is MNHEY and CDR2 is SVGAGI in the germline V gene. Trimming left V 5 bases short and J 8 bases short, with 16 bases between. This CDR3 is built from 14 residues. CDR3 sequence (DNA): TGTGCCAGCAGTCTCCGGGGCCTAGGGGACATTCAGTACTTC. As protein: CASSLRGLGDIQYF.

The chain couples TRBV12-3 or TRBV12-4 to TRBJ2-3; 9 bases map to TRBD1. CDR3 length: 13 amino acids. The V and J ends lost 5 bases and 6 bases, in that order; junction bases with no gene match: 3. CDR3 amino acids: CASSLDRGDTQYF. CDR3 DNA sequence: TGTGCCAGCAGTCTCGACAGGGGGGATACGCAGTATTTT.

This clonotype has a handful of counts. The V gene is TRBV27, the J gene TRBJ2-7, with TRBD1 matching over 9 bases. Unmatched junction bases numbered 10, after V lost 5 bases and J lost 5 bases. This CDR3 is 15 amino acids long. In germline, CDR1 is MNHEY, CDR2 SMNVEV (reference sequence). CDR3 coding DNA: TGTGCCAGCAGTCTATTTGAACAGGGGGCCAACGAGCAGTACTTC. This translates into CASSLFEQGANEQYF.

CDR3 sequence (DNA): TGCAGTGCTAGAGCCCGGGGGTACACTGAAGCTTTCTTT. It codes for CSARARGYTEAFF. The chain employs TRBV20-1 and TRBJ1-1; D is possibly TRBD1 (5 bases). CDR1 is DFQATT and CDR2 is SNEGSKA in the germline V gene (reference sequence). The CDR3 consists of 13 residues. With 1 base removed from V and 3 bases from J, the gap between germline ends came to 9 bases.

This clonotype has more than one count but fewer than ten. This sequence joins TRBV12-3 or TRBV12-4 and TRBJ1-5, with D perhaps matching TRBD1 (5 bases). Trimming left V 1 base short and J 0 bases short, with 13 bases between. The CDR3 covers 17 residues. The CDR3 region is CASSLGMGGTSNQPQHF. CDR3 nucleotides: TGTGCCAGCAGTTTAGGCATGGGGGGTACTAGCAATCAGCCCCAGCATTTT.

This clonotype showed up just a few times. The J gene is TRBJ2-1, the V gene TRBV7-3; 8 nucleotides align to TRBD2. This CDR3 region has 16 residues. Germline CDR1 SGHTA, CDR2 FQGTGA. Trimming at V came to 2 bases and at J to 6 bases, leaving 9 bases not matched to a gene. Here the CDR3 DNA reads TGTGCCAGCAGCTTATACCCGGGGGGGATCCCCAATGAGCAGTTCTTC. This sequence encodes CASSLYPGGIPNEQFF.

This clonotype was counted a few times. This chain joins TRBV2 and TRBJ2-5; 9 bases map to TRBD2. This CDR3 spans 15 amino acids. Trimming removed 3 bases from V and 3 bases from J; junction bases left unmatched: 5. Germline-derived CDR1 and CDR2 are SNHLY and FYNNEI. The CDR3 here is CASSESVAGEETQYF. The CDR3 DNA sequence: TGTGCCAGCAGTGAGTCGGTAGCGGGAGAAGAGACCCAGTACTTC.

The chain combines TRBV24-1 with TRBJ2-7, with 9 bases fitting TRBD1. The V segment lost 4 bases and the J segment 0 bases; nucleotides outside the gene matches: 6. This CDR3 has 16 amino acids. Germline lookup yields CDR1 KGHDR and CDR2 SFDVKD. This chain's CDR3 is CATSDPGQGNSYEQYF. CDR3 nucleotide sequence: TGTGCCACCAGTGACCCTGGACAGGGGAACTCCTACGAGCAGTACTTC.

The chain joins TRBV11-2 to TRBJ2-2, with 11 nucleotides matching TRBD2. V lost 0 bases, J lost 1 base, and 19 bases stayed unmatched. This CDR3 region has 23 residues. CDR1 SGHAT and CDR2 FQNNGV come from the germline V gene. The CDR3 nucleotides are TGTGCCAGCAGCTTAGATGGTGCCCCCTTGGGGGCTAGCGGGGGGCTGAACACCGGGGAGCTGTTTTTT. It encodes CASSLDGAPLGASGGLNTGELFF.

The rearrangement uses TRBV7-8 and TRBJ1-2; possibly TRBD1 for D (5 bases). V was trimmed by 1 base and J by 8 bases, leaving 8 bases between them. Per germline, CDR1 SGHVS and CDR2 FQNEAQ. The CDR3 has 12 residues. CDR3 sequence: CASSLGDSGYTF. DNA for the CDR3: TGTGCCAGCAGCTTAGGGGACTCAGGCTACACCTTC.

The chain is built from TRBV28 and TRBJ2-5, with TRBD2 identical over 16 bases. Judging by the DNA end, TRBJ2-7 fits better; the J call may be wrong. Looked up from germline, CDR1 is MDHEN and CDR2 is SYDVKM. This CDR3 contains 18 residues. CDR3 loop: CASSSGLAGGTVFYEQYF. CDR3 DNA: TGTGCCAGCAGCTCGGGACTAGCGGGAGGGACTGTCTTCTACGAGCAGTACTTC.